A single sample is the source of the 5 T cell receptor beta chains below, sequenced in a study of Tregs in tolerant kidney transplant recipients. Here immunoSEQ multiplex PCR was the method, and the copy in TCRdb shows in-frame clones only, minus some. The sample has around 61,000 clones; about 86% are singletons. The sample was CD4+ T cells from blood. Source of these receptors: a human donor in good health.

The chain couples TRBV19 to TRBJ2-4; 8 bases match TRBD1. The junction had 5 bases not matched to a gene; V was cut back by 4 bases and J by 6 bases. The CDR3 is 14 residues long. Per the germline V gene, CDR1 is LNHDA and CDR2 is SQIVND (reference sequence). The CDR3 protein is CASSTRGRGNIQYF. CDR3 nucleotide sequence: TGTGCCAGTAGTACCAGGGGGCGCGGAAACATTCAGTACTTC.

In nucleotides, the CDR3 is TGTGCCAGCAGCTTAATAGGACAGTTTGAAGCTTTCTTT. The encoded protein is CASSLIGQFEAFF. The chain couples TRBV5-6 to TRBJ1-1; TRBD1 is a possible D gene (6 bases). V lost 2 bases, J lost 7 bases, and 12 bases lay in between. In germline, CDR1 is SGHDT, CDR2 YYEEEE. CDR3 size: 13 residues.

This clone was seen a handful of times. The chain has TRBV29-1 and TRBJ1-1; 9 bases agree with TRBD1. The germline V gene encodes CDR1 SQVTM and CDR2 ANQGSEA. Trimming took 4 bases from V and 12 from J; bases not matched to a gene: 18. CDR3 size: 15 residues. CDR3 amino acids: CSVVGGTGTGTRPFF. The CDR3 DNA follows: TGCAGCGTTGTAGGGGGGACAGGGACCGGGACGAGGCCTTTCTTT.

The chain's CDR3 is CASSVDGLYGYTF. CDR3 sequence (DNA): TGTGCCAGCAGTGTTGACGGGCTCTATGGCTACACCTTC. The chain employs TRBV7-9 and TRBJ1-2; D gene uncertain. Per the germline V gene, CDR1 is SEHNR and CDR2 is FQNEAQ (reference sequence). V was cut by 6 bases and J by 4 bases, with 12 bases left in between. The CDR3 runs to 13 residues.

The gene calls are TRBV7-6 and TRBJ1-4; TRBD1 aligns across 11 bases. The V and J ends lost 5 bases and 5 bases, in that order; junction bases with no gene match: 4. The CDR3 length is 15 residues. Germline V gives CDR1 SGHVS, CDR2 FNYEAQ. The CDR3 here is CASSPRDRGNEKLFF. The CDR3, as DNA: TGTGCCAGCAGCCCCCGGGACAGGGGGAATGAAAAACTGTTTTTT.